This record concerns one T cell receptor beta chain sequence. Its antigen is unknown. Assay: immunoSEQ multiplex PCR; the TCRdb copy retains only in-frame clones and omits some. The sample carries over 65,000 clones, about 95% recorded once. The data are from a study of cytomegalovirus exposure and HLA in healthy donors. Regarding the study as a whole: Clusters of TCRs from the first cohort tended to co-occur in the 130 or so validation repertoires (as a later analysis found). It was reportedly the case that the classifier diagnosed cytomegalovirus status with high specificity and sensitivity.

The CDR3 has 15 amino acids. Trimming removed 0 bases from V and 5 bases from J, with 11 bases in between. Looked up from germline, CDR1 is SSHAT and CDR2 is FNYEAQ (reference sequence). The rearrangement links TRBV7-7 to TRBJ2-1; TRBD2 is a possible D gene (6 bases). Sequences were obtained from PBMCs. This receptor was taken from a woman between 18 and 30 years old in good health and CMV-seropositive. The DNA of the CDR3 is TGTGCCAGCAGCTTAGCGCGGGGAGCTAACAATGAGCAGTTCTTC. The encoded protein is CASSLARGANNEQFF. Together with reference TRBV7-7 and TRBJ2-1, the CDR3 gives the full variable domain: GAGVSQSPRYKVTKRGQDVTLRCDPISSHATLYWYQQALGQGPEFLTYFNYEAQPDKSGLPSDRFSAERPEGSISTLTIQRTEQRDSAMYRCASSLARGANNEQFFGPGTRLTVL.